This TCR beta chain was documented in a study of T cells expressing NK-cell markers. The germline V gene encodes CDR1 MNHNS and CDR2 SASEGT. The CDR3 has 17 residues. TCRdb reprocessed the 5' RACE reads, with one entry per CDR3 protein and no DNA. This repertoire comprises about half a million distinct CDR3 sequences; its ten largest clones make up over 1.1%. Material: blood T cells: a sorted CD56 or NKG2C T cell subset, CD4+ or CD8+ T cells, or bulk PBMC T cells (not recorded which). This TCR was recovered from a woman aged 50 to 60 in good health. The chain joins TRBV6-1 to TRBJ2-1; TCRdb proposes TRBD2, but this gene call is untestable without DNA. CDR3 sequence reads: CASSEAWLAGVISEQFF.